This T cell receptor (beta chain) emerged from a study of T cells in Graves' hyperthyroidism and ophthalmopathy (dated by TCRdb to between 2018 and 2020). Background on the whole study: Peripheral blood was sampled at the time of initial diagnosis, prior to any treatment. To identify distinguishing TCR V-J signatures, a discovery cohort of around 100 patients was used, comprising 40 to 45 with Graves' ophthalmopathy and under 60 with stable Graves' hyperthyroidism. Prospective prediction of ophthalmopathy was tested in an independent validation cohort consisting of fewer than 20 hyperthyroidism patients and some 16 patients who later progressed to ophthalmopathy. The approximately 90 discovery patients were randomly split 7:3 into training and test sets. In addition, the study compared T-cell repertoires in thyroid tissue and in blood from roughly 6 Graves' hyperthyroidism patients. Once sampling was done, hyperthyroidism patients were given methimazole at a starting dose of 30 mg daily, whereas ophthalmopathy patients were given high-dose intravenous methylprednisolone. According to the paper, TCR Vbeta CDR3 sequencing was carried out on about 140 peripheral blood samples, which came from under 50 ophthalmopathy, around 74 hyperthyroidism and approximately 17 progressor patients. The paper's findings and limits, for the study overall: No statistical method was used to fix the sample size in advance, and group allocation was not hidden from the investigators. In validation, the model predicted progression to ophthalmopathy a median of around 6.5 months before onset, with about 67% sensitivity and roughly 79% specificity. Most expanded thyroid clonotypes (frequency above 0.001) were also found in blood, which suggests that blood repertoires may mirror thyroid immune responses. A 13 V-J signature model separated ophthalmopathy from stable hyperthyroidism, with nearly 90% sensitivity and 81% to 83% specificity in cross-validation and 80%/75% in testing.

V loses 0 bases of germline sequence and J loses 6 bases, and the interval between the two ends is 14 bases. Inclusive of the bounding cysteine and phenylalanine, the CDR3 is 15 residues long. Solely the CDR3 DNA is kept, with 45 bases framed from the first base. Taken from the germline V gene, the CDR1 and CDR2 loops are MNHEY and SVGAGI. The TCR beta CDR3 regions were amplified from the RNA transcripts. For the first round of RT-PCR on the TCR CDR3, the HTBI primer set was used together with the Qiagen OneStep RT-PCR kit. Libraries were constructed in a second round of multiplex PCR, after which size selection and purification were carried out. The libraries were sequenced on an Illumina HiSeq2000 using paired-end 100 bp reads. Per the original workflow: SOAPnuke was used to process the raw data, with reads discarded if the reads contained adapters or uncalled bases, had a mean Phred below 15, or lacked an exact constant-primer or identifier match. High-quality paired reads were merged with COPE v1.2.5, and unique nucleotide sequences were defined as clonotypes. MiTCR v1.1 was used to align the clonotypes against IMGT TRBV, TRBD and TRBJ reference segments. The analysis included only V-J combinations with a frequency above 0.0001, which together covered around 99% of the repertoires. The TCS score was defined as F50 (clonal expansion) divided by E x V (chaos), with BLOSUM62-based TCRdist calculated between CDR3 peptides within each V-J. Welch's t-statistics and random forest reduced around 520 V-J features to 10 to 15, which were used in a naive Bayes classifier (R e1071). The public reads were reprocessed in TCRdb via fastp at Q25 and MiXCR, keeping in-frame beta chains. Rows with one shared CDR3 protein collapse into an entry with the most common genes and DNA. TCRdb assigned the V and J calls; the authors' analysis was not used. Counted in this sample were approximately 600,000 distinct CDR3 sequences; approximately 15% of them appeared once. Under 7% of the sample goes to the ten largest clones.

Hyperthyroidism patients were newly diagnosed, had a disease duration of under 2 months, and were aged 18 to 65 years. Any patient with an uncontrolled infection, another autoimmune disease, pregnancy or lactation was excluded. Diagnoses were established on the basis of clinical symptoms, serum thyroxine and TRAb, thyroid ultrasound, and orbital computed tomography. Blood from progressor patients was drawn when they were first diagnosed with hyperthyroidism, before any ophthalmopathy symptoms appeared. Ficoll-Paque density gradient centrifugation was used to isolate PBMCs from 9.5 to 10 ml of fresh peripheral blood. Patients classed as progressors first received a Graves' hyperthyroidism diagnosis and then went on to develop ophthalmopathy during follow-up. Trizol reagent was used to extract total RNA, and RNA quality was then checked on an Agilent 2100 Bioanalyzer. This clonotype appeared a few times. Its binding antigen is unknown. Base qualities are not at hand, and no much larger clone is one base apart.

The TCR originated in a woman younger than 45 with Graves' hyperthyroidism that later progressed to Graves' ophthalmopathy. Input material: blood. The chain uses TRBV6-5 and TRBJ1-1; a weak D assignment points to TRBD1 (6 bases agree). The DNA sequence reads TGTGCCAGCAGTTACTCGATACAGGGTAAGGCTGAAGCTTTCTTT. This translates into CASSYSIQGKAEAFF.